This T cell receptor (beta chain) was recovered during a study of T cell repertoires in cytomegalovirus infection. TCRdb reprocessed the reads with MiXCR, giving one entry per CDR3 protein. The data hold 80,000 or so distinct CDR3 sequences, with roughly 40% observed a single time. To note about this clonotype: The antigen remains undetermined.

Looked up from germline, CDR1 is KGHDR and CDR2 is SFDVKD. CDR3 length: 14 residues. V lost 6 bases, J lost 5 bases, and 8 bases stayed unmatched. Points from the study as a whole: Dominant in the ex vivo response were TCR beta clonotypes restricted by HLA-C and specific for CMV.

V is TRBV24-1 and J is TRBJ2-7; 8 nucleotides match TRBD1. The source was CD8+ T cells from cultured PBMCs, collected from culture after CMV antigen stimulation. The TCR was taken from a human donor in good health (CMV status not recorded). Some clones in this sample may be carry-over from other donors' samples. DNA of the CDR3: TGTGCCACCAGTCCTCAGGGGGCCTTCCACGAGCAGTACTTC. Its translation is CATSPQGAFHEQYF.